Following are 13 T cell receptor beta chains from one sample sequenced in a study of shared clonotypes between healthy human individuals. Assay: immunoSEQ multiplex PCR; the TCRdb copy retains only in-frame clones and omits some. The repertoire has roughly 700,000 clones, approximately 79% of them found once; the top ten carry 1.7%. Sequencing input: memory CD4+ T cells sorted from blood. Subset reported: CD45RA-negative fraction. The origin of the receptors is a woman younger than 45 in good health.

The V and J genes are TRBV28 and TRBJ1-2, with D possibly being TRBD1 (6 bases). V lost 6 bases and J lost 8, with 25 bases in between. Germline lookup yields CDR1 MDHEN and CDR2 SYDVKM. The CDR3 runs to 16 residues. CDR3 region: CASRTIGQPTVGGYTF. The CDR3, as DNA: TGTGCCAGCAGGACGATAGGACAGCCGACCGTGGGGGGCTACACCTTC.

The CDR3 reads CASSLWVTGEGEQFF. CDR3 in DNA: TGTGCCAGCAGCTTATGGGTGACAGGGGAAGGTGAGCAGTTCTTC. The chain combines TRBV11-2 with TRBJ2-1; TRBD1 matches at 8 bases. With 2 bases clipped from V and 9 bases from J, the junction kept 9 bases outside the gene matches. The CDR3 sequence is 15 residues long. CDR1 and CDR2 (germline): SGHAT, FQNNGV.

The chain uses TRBV30 and TRBJ2-3; TRBD2 agrees at 7 bases. V trimming: 3 bases; J trimming: 4 bases; junction bases outside the gene matches: 10. The CDR3 sequence is 15 residues long. Germline values: CDR1 GTSNPN, CDR2 SVGIG (reference sequence). The CDR3 here is CAWSPGAGAADTQYF. DNA for the CDR3: TGTGCCTGGAGCCCTGGGGCGGGAGCAGCAGATACGCAGTATTTT.

The chain employs TRBV28 and TRBJ1-4, with no clear D. This CDR3 is 17 amino acids long. Trimming pared 3 bases from V and 3 bases from J, leaving 17 bases between. From germline, CDR1 is MDHEN and CDR2 SYDVKM. The CDR3 nucleotides are TGTGCCAGCAGTTTTTCTGGTTCGCCCACCCCTAATGAAAAACTGTTTTTT. Translation gives CASSFSGSPTPNEKLFF.

CDR3 residues: CASSINSGELFF. The CDR3 coding sequence is TGTGCCAGTAGTATTAATTCTGGGGAGCTGTTTTTT. This chain uses TRBV19 with TRBJ2-2; D gene ambiguous. Germline-derived CDR1 and CDR2 are LNHDA and SQIVND (reference sequence). V lost 3 bases, J lost 8 bases, and 7 bases lay in between. The CDR3 has 12 residues.

Of note for this clone: This may stem from a read error, because a much larger clone lies one nucleotide away. The same CDR3 also results from other DNA sequences found in this sample. V gene TRBV5-1 combines with J gene TRBJ2-5; D perhaps matches TRBD1 (5 bases). V lost 2 bases to trimming and J lost 4 bases, with 9 bases between them. CDR3 length equals 13 residues. Germline V CDR1 and CDR2: SGHRS, YFSETQ. CDR3 in amino acids: CASSFGQGETQYF. CDR3 coding DNA: TGCGCCAGCAGCTTCGGTCAGGGAGAGACCCAGTACTTC.

The rearrangement joins TRBV7-9 to TRBJ1-5; D gene uncertain. Trimming removed 5 bases from V and 3 bases from J, with 11 bases in between. The CDR3 contains 14 residues. Germline CDR1 is SEHNR and CDR2 is FQNEAQ (reference sequence). The CDR3 DNA sequence: TGTGCCAGCAGCGGTCCGGGAGACAATCAGCCCCAGCATTTT. Translation: CASSGPGDNQPQHF.

The chain is built from TRBV28 and TRBJ1-4; 10 bases map to TRBD1. Germline CDR1 reads MDHEN; CDR2 reads SYDVKM. V gave up 3 bases and J gave up 5 bases; unmatched junction bases: 6. This CDR3 has 16 residues. Here the CDR3 reads CASSLKPGQGNEKLFF. CDR3 sequence (DNA): TGTGCCAGCAGTTTGAAACCGGGACAGGGGAATGAAAAACTGTTTTTT.

The gene calls are TRBV30 and TRBJ2-3, with D tentatively TRBD1 or TRBD2 (5 bases each). Trimming pared 3 bases from V and 5 bases from J, leaving 15 bases between. Germline V lookup: CDR1 GTSNPN, CDR2 SVGIG (reference sequence). The CDR3 is made up of 14 amino acids. The DNA of the CDR3 is TGTGCCTGGAGCTCGGGACCGAAGGGAGATACGCAGTATTTT. Amino acid sequence: CAWSSGPKGDTQYF.

This chain joins TRBV5-1 and TRBJ2-5, with D maybe TRBD2 (5 bases). The CDR3 has 15 amino acids. Germline V gives CDR1 SGHRS, CDR2 YFSETQ. Trimming cost V 1 base and J 5 bases, with 15 bases left between them. The CDR3 reads CASSLKGEREETQYF. The CDR3 DNA follows: TGCGCCAGCAGCTTGAAGGGAGAGAGGGAGGAGACCCAGTACTTC.

The V call is TRBV28, the J call TRBJ2-2, with D uncertain. Germline CDR1 reads MDHEN; CDR2 reads SYDVKM. Trimming left V 6 bases short and J 6 bases short, with 11 bases between. This CDR3 contains 13 residues. The CDR3 spells CASSSGHPGELFF. CDR3 nucleotides: TGTGCCAGCAGCTCGGGTCACCCCGGGGAGCTGTTTTTT.

This clone has more than one count but fewer than ten. This rearrangement joins TRBV5-1 to TRBJ2-7; 9 bases agree with TRBD2. Losses at the gene ends were 3 bases for V and 6 bases for J; bases not matched to a gene: 7. The CDR3 extends over 14 amino acids. Germline CDR1 reads SGHRS; CDR2 reads YFSETQ. The DNA for the CDR3 is TGCGCCAGCAGCTCAGGGACTAGCTTCCTCGAGCAGTACTTC. It yields the protein CASSSGTSFLEQYF.

A remark on this clone: This likely traces to a read error, being one base from a far larger clone. This same CDR3 is encoded by further DNA sequences in the sample. The chain has TRBV30 and TRBJ2-7; no definite D call. Germline lookup yields CDR1 GTSNPN and CDR2 SVGIG (reference sequence). The CDR3 covers 11 residues. The ends were cut back, 0 bases at V and 1 base at J, with 1 base in the middle. The CDR3 nucleotides read TGTGCCTGGAGTGTATCCTACGAGCAGTACTTC. Translating it yields CAWSVSYEQYF.